The 28 T cell receptor beta chains below were found in one sample sequenced in a study of blood T cell repertoires in COVID-19. Here immunoSEQ multiplex PCR was the method, and the copy in TCRdb shows in-frame clones only, minus some. This table has roughly 270,000 clones, around 80% appearing once. Sequences were obtained from PBMCs or T cells enriched from blood (not recorded which). The receptors here all came from a man aged 35 to 55 who had been exposed to COVID-19.

The V and J genes are TRBV12-3 or TRBV12-4 and TRBJ2-5; D may be TRBD1 (7 bases). This CDR3 is 12 amino acids long. Trimming stripped 4 bases from V and 5 bases from J, with 8 bases between. The CDR3 DNA reads TGTGCCAGCAGTTCAGGGGGGGAGACCCAGTACTTC. This sequence encodes CASSSGGETQYF.

V and J are TRBV24-1 and TRBJ1-3; 7 bases are a match to TRBD1. The CDR3 length is 14 residues. After removal of 12 bases from V and 0 bases from J, the junction contained 7 bases not matched to a gene. Germline V gives CDR1 KGHDR, CDR2 SFDVKD. CDR3 amino acids: CAPSGGRSGNTIYF. The CDR3 nucleotides read TGTGCCCCCTCAGGGGGTCGCTCTGGAAACACCATATATTTT.

The table lists this clone with a count of one. The chain's CDR3 is CASSLDQTIQYF. In DNA, the CDR3 is TGTGCCAGCAGCTTGGATCAGACTATTCAGTACTTC. The J gene is TRBJ2-4, the V gene TRBV5-6; no reliable D call. V was trimmed by 0 bases and J by 10 bases, leaving 8 bases between them. Looked up from germline, CDR1 is SGHDT and CDR2 is YYEEEE. This CDR3 region has 12 residues.

V and J are TRBV28 and TRBJ1-2, with D uncertain. This CDR3 has 15 amino acids. V shed 5 bases and J shed 0 bases, with 13 bases lying between them. Looked up from germline, CDR1 is MDHEN and CDR2 is SYDVKM. The CDR3 sequence: CASSQQPSANYGYTF. CDR3 DNA: TGTGCCAGCAGTCAACAGCCTTCAGCTAACTATGGCTACACCTTC.

V usage is TRBV6-5 and J usage is TRBJ1-1; D perhaps matches TRBD1 (6 bases). CDR3 length equals 14 residues. CDR1 and CDR2 (germline): MNHEY, SVGAGI. V was cut by 5 bases and J by 0 bases, with 10 bases left in between. CDR3 in amino acids: CASSKDSLNTEAFF. Written as DNA, the CDR3 is TGTGCCAGCAGTAAGGACAGCCTGAACACTGAAGCTTTCTTT.

This clone was counted many times. The chain employs TRBV2 and TRBJ2-2; D is perhaps TRBD2 (6 bases). Looked up from germline, CDR1 is SNHLY and CDR2 is FYNNEI. This CDR3 contains 16 residues. Trimming stripped 6 bases from V and 9 bases from J, with 23 bases between. The CDR3 region has the DNA TGTGCCAGCAGCCAAGCGGGCCAGGGTGGGTTGTGGGAGCTGTTTTTT. Translated, it gives CASSQAGQGGLWELFF.

The chain links TRBV9 to TRBJ2-1; D gene uncertain. The V gene lost 4 bases and the J gene lost 7 bases, with 15 bases spanning the gap. Germline V gives CDR1 SGDLS, CDR2 YYNGEE. The CDR3 runs 14 residues. In nucleotides, the CDR3 is TGTGCCAGCAGCTTGCCCGACTCTACTAATGAGCAGTTCTTC. It translates to CASSLPDSTNEQFF.

This chain connects TRBV11-2 to TRBJ2-3; weak D call: TRBD1 (6 bases). Germline V lookup: CDR1 SGHAT, CDR2 FQNNGV. The CDR3 length is 17 residues. Deletions cut 2 bases from V and 4 bases from J, with 19 bases between. The chain's CDR3 is CASSLSQTGQRSDTQYF. CDR3 bases: TGTGCCAGCAGCTTATCCCAGACGGGACAACGCTCAGATACGCAGTATTTT.

This clone was seen a single time. CDR3 in amino acids: CAWSASWGDYGYTF. The DNA for the CDR3 is TGTGCCTGGAGTGCCTCCTGGGGGGACTATGGCTACACCTTC. This chain uses TRBV30 with TRBJ1-2; perhaps TRBD1 as D (5 bases). V lost 1 base and J lost 3, with 12 bases in between. This CDR3 comprises 14 residues. From germline, CDR1 is GTSNPN and CDR2 SVGIG (reference sequence).

The V call is TRBV6-5, the J call TRBJ2-5; D is ambiguous. V was cut by 8 bases and J by 0 bases, with 4 bases left in between. The CDR3 consists of 11 residues. Germline CDR1 and CDR2: MNHEY and SVGAGI. The chain's CDR3 is CASGYQETQYF. The CDR3 region has the DNA TGTGCCAGCGGCTACCAAGAGACCCAGTACTTC.

The chain couples TRBV6-2 or TRBV6-3 to TRBJ2-1, with no clear D. With 3 bases removed from V and 8 bases from J, the gap between germline ends came to 8 bases. Germline loops: CDR1 MNHEY, CDR2 SVGEGT. CDR3 size: 12 residues. The CDR3 reads CASSYRVDEQFF. CDR3 DNA: TGTGCCAGCAGTTATCGGGTTGATGAGCAGTTCTTC.

The chain combines TRBV19 with TRBJ2-7, with TRBD1 matching 7 bases. Germline lookup yields CDR1 LNHDA and CDR2 SQIVND (reference sequence). Germline trimming cut 8 bases from V and 4 bases from J; bases unmatched to any gene: 11. This CDR3 has 14 residues. The CDR3 reads CASGNGDSFYEQYF. The CDR3 nucleotides are TGTGCCAGTGGAAACGGGGACAGCTTTTACGAGCAGTACTTC. Full variable domain (missing parts from reference TRBV19 and TRBJ2-7): DGGITQSPKYLFRKEGQNVTLSCEQNLNHDAMYWYRQDPGQGLRLIYYSQIVNDFQKGDIAEGYSVSREKKESFPLTVTSAQKNPTAFYLCASGNGDSFYEQYFGPGTRLTVT.

In this sample, this clone turned up a few times. The chain is built from TRBV12-3 or TRBV12-4 and TRBJ1-2, with TRBD1 as a possible D gene (6 bases). The CDR3 length is 12 residues. Trimming removed 5 bases at V and 5 bases at J, with 9 bases between. CDR3 region: CASSQQGYGYTF. CDR3 DNA: TGTGCCAGCAGTCAACAGGGATATGGCTACACCTTC.

This clone was recorded once. This sequence joins TRBV18 and TRBJ2-2, with TRBD2 matching 12 bases. CDR1 KGHSH and CDR2 LQKENI come from the germline V gene. The junction had 3 bases not matched to a gene; V was cut back by 3 bases and J by 4 bases. The CDR3 loop spans 16 amino acids. This chain's CDR3 is CASSPGLAGTTGELFF. The DNA for the CDR3 is TGTGCCAGCTCACCGGGACTAGCGGGTACCACCGGGGAGCTGTTTTTT.

The chain is built from TRBV5-6 and TRBJ1-1; D unresolved. CDR3 length: 14 amino acids. Per germline, CDR1 SGHDT and CDR2 YYEEEE. The ends were cut back, 6 bases at V and 0 bases at J, with 12 bases in the middle. The CDR3, as DNA: TGTGCCAGCACTCGTACAGAGTTGAACACTGAAGCTTTCTTT. This codes for CASTRTELNTEAFF.

The rearrangement uses TRBV7-2 and TRBJ1-1; D remains unclear. CDR1 and CDR2 (germline): SGHTA, FQGNSA. The V gene lost 2 bases and the J gene lost 0 bases, with 13 bases spanning the gap. The CDR3 extends over 16 amino acids. In DNA, the CDR3 is TGTGCCAGCAGCTTACTTGGAGGGCAGATGAACACTGAAGCTTTCTTT. This encodes CASSLLGGQMNTEAFF. The whole variable domain, remainder taken from reference TRBV7-2 and TRBJ1-1, is GAGVSQSPSNKVTEKGKDVELRCDPISGHTALYWYRQSLGQGLEFLIYFQGNSAPDKSGLPSDRFSAERTGGSVSTLTIQRTQQEDSAVYLCASSLLGGQMNTEAFFGQGTRLTVV.

This clone was seen just once. The chain couples TRBV4-1 to TRBJ1-1; TRBD1 aligns across 8 bases. The V and J ends lost 3 bases and 6 bases, in that order; junction bases with no gene match: 6. Germline lookup yields CDR1 MGHRA and CDR2 YSYEKL. There are 14 residues in the CDR3. The CDR3 loop is CASSHLTGVPEAFF. The CDR3 bases are TGCGCCAGCAGCCACTTGACAGGGGTTCCTGAAGCTTTCTTT.

The chain recombines TRBV19 with TRBJ2-3; D possibly corresponds to TRBD1 (5 bases). This CDR3 contains 16 residues. Germline CDR1 LNHDA, CDR2 SQIVND (reference sequence). V lost 2 bases to trimming and J lost 4 bases, with 16 bases between them. The CDR3 region is CASSIRAGRNPDTQYF. CDR3 DNA sequence: TGTGCCAGTAGTATACGGGCAGGGCGTAACCCAGATACGCAGTATTTT.

This chain links TRBV7-8 with TRBJ2-5; D not certain. The CDR3 runs 12 residues. Trimming left V 4 bases short and J 2 bases short, with 5 bases between. Germline-derived CDR1 and CDR2 are SGHVS and FQNEAQ. In DNA, the CDR3 is TGTGCCAGCAGCTCCACACAAGAGACCCAGTACTTC. It codes for CASSSTQETQYF.

The V gene is TRBV27, the J gene TRBJ1-1, with D possibly TRBD1 on 5 matching bases. This CDR3 is 13 amino acids long. Germline lookup yields CDR1 MNHEY and CDR2 SMNVEV (reference sequence). Between the trimmed V and J ends, which lost 3 bases and 12 bases, there was a span of 17 bases. CDR3 DNA sequence: TGTGCCAGCAGTTTTGGGTTGTCAGGGAACCCTTTCTTT. It is translated as CASSFGLSGNPFF.

This chain uses TRBV4-1 with TRBJ2-1; 7 positions agree with TRBD1. This CDR3 is 15 amino acids long. Per germline, CDR1 MGHRA and CDR2 YSYEKL. The junction had 9 bases not matched to a gene; V was cut back by 3 bases and J by 7 bases. For the CDR3, the DNA is TGCGCCAGCAGCCAGGCCGACAGGGATGGGAATGAGCAGTTCTTC. Residues: CASSQADRDGNEQFF.

The rearrangement uses TRBV11-3 and TRBJ1-3; tentative D call: TRBD1 (5 bases). The V and J ends lost 3 bases and 6 bases respectively, with 12 bases between them. Germline lookup yields CDR1 SGHNT and CDR2 YENEEA. The length of the CDR3 is 14 residues. The CDR3 sequence is CASSLAQAANTIYF. The CDR3 DNA is TGTGCCAGCAGCTTGGCACAGGCGGCAAACACCATATATTTT.

The V call is TRBV19, the J call TRBJ1-1, with D possibly matching TRBD1 (5 bases). This CDR3 contains 13 residues. V was shortened by 5 bases and J by 4 bases, with 11 bases between the two germline ends. Germline values: CDR1 LNHDA, CDR2 SQIVND (reference sequence). CDR3 bases: TGTGCCAGTAGTCGGGGGGGAGTCACTGAAGCTTTCTTT. Encoded protein: CASSRGGVTEAFF.

There are a few counts of this clone. The rearrangement joins TRBV4-2 to TRBJ2-5, with 12 bases aligning to TRBD2. Germline V gene sequence: CDR1 LGHNA, CDR2 YNFKEQ. The CDR3 is 15 residues long. V shed 4 bases, J shed 5 bases, and the junction held 5 bases outside the gene matches. The CDR3 here is CASSPRLAGAETQYF. Written as DNA, the CDR3 is TGTGCCAGCAGCCCCCGACTAGCGGGAGCGGAGACCCAGTACTTC.

The chain uses TRBV6-5 and TRBJ1-6; possible D gene TRBD1, 5 bases. The CDR3 covers 13 residues. V gave up 10 bases and J gave up 8 bases, with 15 bases separating them. Germline V gene data show CDR1 as MNHEY and CDR2 as SVGAGI. The CDR3 protein is CATGGFRDSPLHF. The CDR3 DNA follows: TGTGCCACCGGGGGGTTTCGCGATTCACCCCTCCACTTT.

This sequence joins TRBV18 and TRBJ2-5; 7 nucleotides line up with TRBD2. CDR1 and CDR2 from the germline V gene are KGHSH and LQKENI. The trim removed 3 bases at V and 7 bases at J, leaving 17 bases unmatched. This CDR3 spans 17 amino acids. The CDR3 bases are TGTGCCAGCTCACCGCCTAGCGGAGGCTCAAAACGAGGGACCCAGTACTTC. Amino acid sequence: CASSPPSGGSKRGTQYF.

The genes are TRBV25-1 and TRBJ1-2; 7 bases are a match to TRBD1. Trimming cost V 6 bases and J 5 bases; bases outside gene matches: 15. Germline CDR1 MGHDK, CDR2 SYGVNS. This CDR3 region has 16 residues. This CDR3 reads CASSPAGTEERYGYTF. The DNA for the CDR3 is TGTGCCAGCAGCCCCGCCGGGACAGAGGAAAGATATGGCTACACCTTC.

This chain uses TRBV19 with TRBJ2-7; 7 bases align to TRBD1. Looked up from germline, CDR1 is LNHDA and CDR2 is SQIVND (reference sequence). J lost 5 bases, V lost 5 bases, and 9 bases had no gene match. CDR3 length equals 14 residues. CDR3 nucleotides: TGTGCCAGTAGTGCGTGGGACAGTAAAAACGAGCAGTACTTC. Encoded protein: CASSAWDSKNEQYF.